The rows below give T cell receptor beta chains drawn from one sample of a study of T-cell memory formation after mild COVID-19. TCRdb re-called the 5' RACE reads with MiXCR, one entry per CDR3 protein. The sample carries about 310,000 distinct CDR3 sequences, 15% to 20% recorded once. The source material was PBMCs or a T cell subset sorted from them (not recorded which). These receptors were collected from a man between 18 and 29 years old who had mild COVID-19 (a few samples of this study predate the infection). Cell type and time point are not known. Both conserved end residues are part of each CDR3. Each record gives: clone size, CDR3 length, D gene, V gene, J gene, CDR3 protein, CDR3 DNA. The D gene is left open where the match is weak. Part of the rows lack a size; the others show once, few, many or a class for expanded clones.

.	18	.	TRBV7-7	TRBJ2-2	CASSPIIRRTVNTGELFF	TGTGCTAGCAGCCCGATCATACGGCGGACGGTAAACACCGGGGAGCTGTTTTTT
few	13	.	TRBV12-3/TRBV12-4	TRBJ1-1	CASSPQLNTEAFF	TGTGCCAGCAGTCCTCAGTTGAACACTGAAGCTTTCTTT
.	15	.	TRBV7-6	TRBJ2-1	CASSSAGTGWNEQFF	TGTGCCAGCAGCTCCGCTGGGACCGGATGGAATGAGCAGTTCTTC
.	14	.	TRBV11-3	TRBJ2-3	CASSSTHSTDTQYF	TGTGCCAGCAGCTCGACTCATAGCACAGATACGCAGTATTTT
.	16	TRBD1	TRBV5-1	TRBJ2-5	CASSVGTAILQETQYF	TGCGCCAGCAGCGTCGGGACAGCGATCCTTCAAGAGACCCAGTACTTC
few	14	.	TRBV3-1	TRBJ1-1	CASSFFRDGTEAFF	TGTGCCAGCAGCTTCTTCAGGGATGGAACTGAAGCTTTCTTT
few	12	.	TRBV7-8	TRBJ2-3	CASSSSAYTQYF	TGTGCCAGCAGCAGTAGCGCGTATACGCAGTATTTT
few	13	.	TRBV27	TRBJ2-1	CASTGQGNNEQFF	TGTGCCAGCACGGGACAAGGGAACAATGAGCAGTTCTTC
.	14	.	TRBV29-1	TRBJ2-6	CSVKESSGANVLTF	TGCAGCGTTAAAGAGTCTTCTGGGGCCAACGTCCTGACTTTC
few	13	.	TRBV7-2	TRBJ1-4	CASSLDANEKLFF	TGTGCCAGCAGCTTAGACGCTAATGAAAAACTGTTTTTT
few	14	.	TRBV12-3/TRBV12-4	TRBJ2-3	CASSTNRITDTQYF	TGTGCCAGCAGTACAAACAGGATCACAGATACGCAGTATTTT
few	17	TRBD1	TRBV6-1	TRBJ1-3	CASSPNRGPDSGNTIYF	TGTGCCAGCAGCCCAAACAGGGGCCCCGACTCTGGAAACACCATATATTTT
few	16	TRBD1	TRBV6-5	TRBJ1-2	CASSYSIGTGGYGYTF	TGTGCCAGCAGTTACTCGATTGGGACAGGGGGCTATGGCTACACCTTC
few	15	.	TRBV4-1	TRBJ1-4	CASSRGQFFNEKLFF	TGCGCCAGCAGCCGAGGACAGTTTTTTAATGAAAAACTGTTTTTT
.	15	.	TRBV4-1	TRBJ2-1	CASSQGVLQAEEQFF	TGCGCCAGCAGCCAAGGTGTTCTCCAGGCAGAAGAGCAGTTCTTC
.	15	TRBD2	TRBV7-2	TRBJ2-1	CASSRSSGGDNEQFF	TGTGCCAGCAGTCGATCTAGCGGGGGGGACAATGAGCAGTTCTTC
.	16	TRBD2	TRBV4-1	TRBJ2-3	CASRLNPGLSTDTQYF	TGCGCCAGCAGACTGAATCCGGGACTAAGCACAGATACGCAGTATTTT
few	13	.	TRBV10-3	TRBJ2-7	CAIRVGGSYEQYF	TGTGCCATCAGAGTAGGGGGATCCTACGAGCAGTACTTC
few	12	TRBD2	TRBV7-9	TRBJ2-3	CASSREEDTQYF	TGTGCCAGCAGCCGGGAGGAGGATACGCAGTATTTT
many	15	.	TRBV5-1	TRBJ2-2	CASSLGASNTGELFF	TGCGCCAGCAGCTTGGGTGCGAGTAACACCGGGGAGCTGTTTTTT
few	16	TRBD2	TRBV10-3	TRBJ2-3	CAISEPTSGSTDTQYF	TGTGCCATCAGTGAGCCAACTAGCGGGAGCACAGATACGCAGTATTTT
few	15	.	TRBV12-3/TRBV12-4	TRBJ2-1	CASSLDGGEYNEQFF	TGTGCCAGCAGTTTAGATGGGGGAGAGTACAATGAGCAGTTCTTC
.	13	.	TRBV5-4	TRBJ1-1	CASTYGGAAEAFF	TGTGCCAGCACCTACGGGGGGGCCGCTGAAGCTTTCTTT
.	13	.	TRBV12-3/TRBV12-4	TRBJ1-4	CASSFGADEKLFF	TGTGCCAGCAGTTTTGGCGCCGATGAAAAACTGTTTTTT
.	14	.	TRBV27	TRBJ1-2	CASSFKAFTGGYTF	TGTGCCAGCAGTTTTAAAGCCTTCACGGGTGGCTACACCTTC
few	15	.	TRBV7-2	TRBJ2-1	CASSLRGRSNNEQFF	TGTGCCAGCAGCTTACGCGGCAGGTCAAACAATGAGCAGTTCTTC
few	14	TRBD1	TRBV12-3/TRBV12-4	TRBJ1-5	CASSLRGRNQPQHF	TGTGCCAGCAGTTTAAGGGGGCGCAATCAGCCCCAGCATTTT
few	14	TRBD1	TRBV29-1	TRBJ2-7	CSVEKGTGGSEQYF	TGCAGCGTTGAGAAAGGGACAGGGGGGAGCGAGCAGTACTTC
.	13	.	TRBV7-2	TRBJ2-4	CASSLDPGDIQYF	TGTGCCAGCAGCTTAGACCCCGGAGACATTCAGTACTTC
few	15	.	TRBV9	TRBJ2-1	CASSVVGGAWNEQFF	TGTGCCAGCAGCGTAGTGGGGGGGGCGTGGAATGAGCAGTTCTTC
.	17	TRBD2	TRBV28	TRBJ2-1	CASSPRTSRVWSDEQFF	TGTGCCAGCAGTCCGAGGACTAGCCGGGTTTGGTCCGATGAGCAGTTCTTC
few	14	TRBD2	TRBV6-2/TRBV6-3	TRBJ2-3	CASSPDPGGGTQYF	TGTGCCAGCAGTCCGGACCCAGGCGGGGGTACGCAGTATTTT
few	13	.	TRBV6-2/TRBV6-3	TRBJ1-1	CASSYVGATEAFF	TGTGCCAGCAGTTACGTGGGAGCCACTGAAGCTTTCTTT
.	13	.	TRBV27	TRBJ1-2	CASSLSLAQLQTF	TGTGCCAGCAGTTTATCGTTAGCACAGCTACAGACCTTC
.	15	.	TRBV5-1	TRBJ1-1	CASSLVPGANTEAFF	TGCGCCAGCAGCTTGGTCCCGGGGGCGAACACTGAAGCTTTCTTT
.	16	TRBD1	TRBV7-9	TRBJ1-1	CASSLVSGRGQTEAFF	TGTGCCAGCAGCTTAGTTTCGGGCAGGGGGCAGACTGAAGCTTTCTTT
.	15	TRBD2	TRBV5-1	TRBJ2-1	CASSLWPSGGNEQFF	TGCGCCAGCAGCTTGTGGCCTAGCGGGGGAAATGAGCAGTTCTTC
.	16	.	TRBV7-9	TRBJ2-5	CASSPTMGKRWETQYF	TGTGCCAGCAGCCCAACAATGGGAAAACGGTGGGAGACCCAGTACTTC
.	13	TRBD1	TRBV3-1	TRBJ1-1	CASSPTGVAEAFF	TGTGCCAGCAGCCCGACAGGGGTTGCTGAAGCTTTCTTT
few	17	TRBD1	TRBV6-5	TRBJ1-5	CASSLGARDRNNQPQHF	TGTGCCAGCAGCCTCGGGGCCCGGGACAGAAACAATCAGCCCCAGCATTTT
few	14	.	TRBV13	TRBJ1-6	CASSLVGRRSPLHF	TGTGCCAGCAGCTTAGTTGGCCGCAGGTCACCCCTCCACTTT
.	11	.	TRBV24-1	TRBJ1-2	CATSDILGYTF	TGTGCCACCAGTGACATACTTGGCTACACCTTC
few	16	TRBD2	TRBV6-6	TRBJ2-3	CASTGTSGGAKDTQYF	TGTGCCAGCACCGGGACTAGCGGGGGGGCTAAAGATACGCAGTATTTT
few	13	.	TRBV5-1	TRBJ2-5	CASSLPGIETQYF	TGCGCCAGCAGCTTACCAGGCATAGAGACCCAGTACTTC
.	15	TRBD1	TRBV20-1	TRBJ2-7	CSASPSGTDYHEQYF	TGCAGTGCTAGCCCCTCAGGGACAGACTACCACGAGCAGTACTTC
.	15	TRBD1	TRBV6-5	TRBJ2-5	CASERYRGRRETQYF	TGTGCCAGCGAGCGGTACAGGGGGCGTAGGGAGACCCAGTACTTC